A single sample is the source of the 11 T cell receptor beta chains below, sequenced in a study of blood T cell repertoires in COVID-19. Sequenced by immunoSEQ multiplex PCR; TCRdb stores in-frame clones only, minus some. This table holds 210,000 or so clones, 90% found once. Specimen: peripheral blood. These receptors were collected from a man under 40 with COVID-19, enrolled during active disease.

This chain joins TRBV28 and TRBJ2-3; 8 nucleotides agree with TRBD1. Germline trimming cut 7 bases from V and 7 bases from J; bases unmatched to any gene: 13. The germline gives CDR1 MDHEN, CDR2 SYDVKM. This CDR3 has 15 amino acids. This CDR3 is CASKPRDRPTHTQYF. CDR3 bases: TGTGCCAGCAAACCCCGGGACAGGCCCACGCATACGCAGTATTTT.

This CDR3 reads CASSELGVTDTQYF. CDR3 in DNA: TGTGCCAGCAGTGAACTGGGAGTCACAGATACGCAGTATTTT. The chain joins TRBV25-1 to TRBJ2-3, with D maybe TRBD2 (5 bases). Deletions cut 2 bases from V and 2 bases from J, with 8 bases between. From germline, CDR1 is MGHDK and CDR2 SYGVNS. This CDR3 spans 14 amino acids.

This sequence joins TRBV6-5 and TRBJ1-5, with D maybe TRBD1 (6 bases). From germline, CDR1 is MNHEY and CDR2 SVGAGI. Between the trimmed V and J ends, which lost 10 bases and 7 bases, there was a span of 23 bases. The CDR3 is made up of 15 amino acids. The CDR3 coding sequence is TGTGCCACATCTTTCCAAGGGGGTCCGGGACAGCCCCAGCATTTT. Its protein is CATSFQGGPGQPQHF.

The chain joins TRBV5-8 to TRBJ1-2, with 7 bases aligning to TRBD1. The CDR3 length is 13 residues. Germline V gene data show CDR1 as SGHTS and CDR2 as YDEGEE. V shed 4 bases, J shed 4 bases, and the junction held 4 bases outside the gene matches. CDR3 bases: TGTGCCAGCAGCGACACAGGGGTCTATGGCTACACCTTC. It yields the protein CASSDTGVYGYTF. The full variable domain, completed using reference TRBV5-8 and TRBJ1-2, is EAGVTQSPTHLIKTRGQQATLRCSPISGHTSVYWYQQALGLGLQFLLWYDEGEERNRGNFPPRFSGRQFPNYSSELNVNALELEDSALYLCASSDTGVYGYTFGSGTRLTVV.

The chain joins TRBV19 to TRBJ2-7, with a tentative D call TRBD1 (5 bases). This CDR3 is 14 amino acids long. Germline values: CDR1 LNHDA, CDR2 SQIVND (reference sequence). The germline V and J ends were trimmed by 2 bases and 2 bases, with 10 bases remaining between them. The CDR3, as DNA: TGTGCCAGTAGTATAAAACAGGCCACCTACGAGCAGTACTTC. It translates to CASSIKQATYEQYF.

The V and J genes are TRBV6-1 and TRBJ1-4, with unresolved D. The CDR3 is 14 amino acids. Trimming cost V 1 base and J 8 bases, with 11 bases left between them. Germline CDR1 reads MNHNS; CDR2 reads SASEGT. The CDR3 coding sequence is TGTGCCAGCAGTGAAGGAGGAAGGTCGGAAAAACTGTTTTTT. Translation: CASSEGGRSEKLFF.

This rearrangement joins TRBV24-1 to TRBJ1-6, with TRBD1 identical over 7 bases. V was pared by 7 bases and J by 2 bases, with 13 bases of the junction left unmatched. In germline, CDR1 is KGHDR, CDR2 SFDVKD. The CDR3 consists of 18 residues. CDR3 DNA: TGTGCCACCAGAGTAGACAGGGTCCCAAACCCCTATAATTCACCCCTCCACTTT. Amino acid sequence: CATRVDRVPNPYNSPLHF.

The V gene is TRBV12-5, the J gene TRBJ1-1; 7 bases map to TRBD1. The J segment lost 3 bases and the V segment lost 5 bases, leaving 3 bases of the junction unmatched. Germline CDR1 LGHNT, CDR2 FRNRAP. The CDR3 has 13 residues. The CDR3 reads CASGGQGDTEAFF. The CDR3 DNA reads TGTGCTAGTGGTGGGCAGGGGGACACTGAAGCTTTCTTT.

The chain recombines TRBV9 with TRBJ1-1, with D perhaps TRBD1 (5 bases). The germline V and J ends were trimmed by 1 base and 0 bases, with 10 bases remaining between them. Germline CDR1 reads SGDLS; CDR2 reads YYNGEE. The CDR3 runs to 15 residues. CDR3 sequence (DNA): TGTGCCAGCAGCGTAAGTAACAGGATGAACACTGAAGCTTTCTTT. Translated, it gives CASSVSNRMNTEAFF.

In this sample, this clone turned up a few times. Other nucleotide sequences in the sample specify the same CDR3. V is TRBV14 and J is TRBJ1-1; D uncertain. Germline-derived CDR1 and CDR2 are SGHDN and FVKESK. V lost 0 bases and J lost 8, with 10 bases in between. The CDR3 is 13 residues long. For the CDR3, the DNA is TGTGCCAGCAGCCAAGATGATAGGAGGGAAGCTTTCTTT. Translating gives CASSQDDRREAFF.

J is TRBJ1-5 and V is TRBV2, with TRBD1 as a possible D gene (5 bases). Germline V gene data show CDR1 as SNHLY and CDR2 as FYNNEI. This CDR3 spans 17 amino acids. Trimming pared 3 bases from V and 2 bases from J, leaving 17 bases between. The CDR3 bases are TGTGCCAGCAGTGATCGCCGAGGAGGGGTGGGCAATCAGCCCCAGCATTTT. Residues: CASSDRRGGVGNQPQHF.